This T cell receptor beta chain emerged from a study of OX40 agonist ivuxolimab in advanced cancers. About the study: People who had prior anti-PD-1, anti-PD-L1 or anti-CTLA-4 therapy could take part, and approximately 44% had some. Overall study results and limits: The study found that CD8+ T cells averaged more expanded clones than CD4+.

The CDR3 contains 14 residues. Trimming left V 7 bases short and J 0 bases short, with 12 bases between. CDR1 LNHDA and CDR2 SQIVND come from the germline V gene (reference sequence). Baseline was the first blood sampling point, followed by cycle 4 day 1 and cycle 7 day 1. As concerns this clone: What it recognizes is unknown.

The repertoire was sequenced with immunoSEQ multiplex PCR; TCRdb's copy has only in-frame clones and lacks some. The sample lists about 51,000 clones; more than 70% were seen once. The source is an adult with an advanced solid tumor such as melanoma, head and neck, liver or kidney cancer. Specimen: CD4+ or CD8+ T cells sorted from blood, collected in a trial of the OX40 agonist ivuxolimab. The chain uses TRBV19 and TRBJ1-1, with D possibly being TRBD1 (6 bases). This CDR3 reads CASKDSPMNTEAFF. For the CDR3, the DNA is TGTGCCAGTAAGGACAGCCCCATGAACACTGAAGCTTTCTTT.